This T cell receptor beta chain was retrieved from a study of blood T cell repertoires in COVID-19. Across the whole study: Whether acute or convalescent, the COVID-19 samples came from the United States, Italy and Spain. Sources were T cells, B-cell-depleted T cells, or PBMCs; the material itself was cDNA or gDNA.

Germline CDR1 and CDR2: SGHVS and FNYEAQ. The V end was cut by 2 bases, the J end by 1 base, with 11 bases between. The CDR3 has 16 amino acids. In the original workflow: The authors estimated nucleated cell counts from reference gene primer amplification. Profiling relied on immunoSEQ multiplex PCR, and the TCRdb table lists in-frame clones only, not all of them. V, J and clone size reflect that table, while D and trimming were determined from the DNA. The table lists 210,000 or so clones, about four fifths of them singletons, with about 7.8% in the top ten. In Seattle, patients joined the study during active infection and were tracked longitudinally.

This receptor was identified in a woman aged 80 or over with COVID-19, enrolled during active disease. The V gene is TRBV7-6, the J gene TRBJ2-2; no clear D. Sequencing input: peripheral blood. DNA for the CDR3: TGTGCCAGCAGCTTATCTGTTTCAGGGAACACCGGGGAGCTGTTTTTT. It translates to CASSLSVSGNTGELFF. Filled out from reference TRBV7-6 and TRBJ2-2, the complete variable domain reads GAGVSQSPRYKVTKRGQDVALRCDPISGHVSLYWYRQALGQGPEFLTYFNYEAQQDKSGLPNDRFSAERPEGSISTLTIQRTEQRDSAMYRCASSLSVSGNTGELFFGEGSRLTVL.